This TCR beta chain was sequenced in a study of identical twins. Germline CDR1 and CDR2: DFQATT and SNEGSKA (reference sequence). Between the trimmed V and J ends, which lost 4 bases and 10 bases, there was a span of 17 bases. This CDR3 spans 13 amino acids. Template switching supplied a universal primer site; unique molecular identifiers were carried on the cDNA. TCRdb redid the calling of the 5' RACE reads with MiXCR, one entry per CDR3 protein. The table records about 520,000 distinct CDR3 sequences, approximately 22% of them present only once. This sample also appeared in a second study, on T cells expressing NK-cell markers. Turning to that study: The dominant NKG2C+ clonotypes represented about 1.0-7.5% of CD8+ T cells in five or six donors.

Sequencing was carried out using CD4+ T cells sorted from blood. The gene calls are TRBV20-1 and TRBJ2-1; D is ambiguous. This clonotype originated in a woman between 18 and 30 years old in good health. CDR3 nucleotides: TGCAGTGCTATCTGGGTTCCTCGCAGGGAGCAGTTCTTC. The encoded protein is CSAIWVPRREQFF.